This T cell receptor (beta chain) comes out of a study of CXCR3-negative and CXCR3-positive naive CD8 T cells. Study results and limitations: CXCR3-positive naive cells carried more hydrophobic TRB CDR3s than CXCR3-negative ones.

5' RACE that incorporated UMI labels was used to prepare the TRB cDNA libraries. TCRdb reprocessed the 5' RACE reads and stores each CDR3 protein as one record, lacking DNA. The sample data list tens of thousands of distinct CDR3 sequences. About this clonotype itself: The antigen remains unidentified.

Every CD8+ subset sample held about 280,000 flow-sorted cells, done in triplicate. Germline V gives CDR1 SGHVS, CDR2 FNYEAQ. This CDR3 is 16 amino acids long. This sequence was found in a human donor in good health. Some clones in this sample may be carry-over from other donors' samples. The chain has TRBV7-6 and TRBJ2-1; TCRdb picks TRBD2, but there is no DNA to check that call. Specimen: naive CXCR3- CD8+ T cells from blood. Subset reported: CD45RO-CCR7+CD27+CD95- naive CD8+ T cells lacking CXCR3 (TNR3-). The CDR3 is CASSPFGLGGFNEQFF.